One and the same sample provided the 16 T cell receptor beta chains below, sequenced in a study of HIV-infected patients and healthy controls. Via MiXCR, TCRdb re-called the 5' RACE reads, giving one row per CDR3 protein. This sample carries tens of thousands of distinct CDR3 sequences, 15% to 20% of them seen once, and the ten largest clones take approximately 1.5%. Sequencing was done on a sample of CD4+ T cells from blood. The receptors derive from a human donor in good health.

This clonotype was seen a few times. In nucleotides, the CDR3 is TGTGCCAGCTTGCGGGGGGGGTCCTCTGAAGCTTTCTTT. Its protein is CASLRGGSSEAFF. This sequence joins TRBV5-6 and TRBJ1-1, with D tentatively TRBD1 (5 bases). Germline CDR1 is SGHDT and CDR2 is YYEEEE. Trimming removed 7 bases at V and 6 bases at J, with 16 bases between. The CDR3 length is 13 residues.

This clonotype was detected many times. V gene TRBV2 combines with J gene TRBJ2-5, with D unresolved. CDR3 length: 15 amino acids. V was pared by 2 bases and J by 1 base, with 11 bases between. Germline V gene lookup returns CDR1 SNHLY and CDR2 FYNNEI. The CDR3 loop is CASSEQGPGQETQYF. Written as DNA, the CDR3 is TGTGCCAGCAGTGAACAAGGTCCAGGCCAAGAGACCCAGTACTTC.

The chain combines TRBV7-8 with TRBJ2-7, with TRBD2 matching over 8 bases. This CDR3 has 15 amino acids. Germline-derived CDR1 and CDR2 are SGHVS and FQNEAQ. The trim removed 0 bases at V and 4 bases at J, leaving 5 bases unmatched. DNA for the CDR3: TGTGCCAGCAGCTTAGCCAGCGGGGGTTATTACGAGCAGTACTTC. It encodes CASSLASGGYYEQYF.

This clonotype was recorded many times. The gene calls are TRBV9 and TRBJ2-2; 10 nucleotides match TRBD2. J was trimmed by 3 bases and V by 3 bases; bases with no gene match: 2. This CDR3 has 15 amino acids. Germline values: CDR1 SGDLS, CDR2 YYNGEE. The CDR3 sequence: CASSGGLADTGELFF. In DNA form, the CDR3 reads TGTGCCAGCAGCGGCGGACTAGCGGACACCGGGGAGCTGTTTTTT.

In this sample, this clonotype turned up a few times. This rearrangement joins TRBV7-2 to TRBJ2-7, with TRBD2 matching over 14 bases. With 5 bases clipped from V and 3 bases from J, the junction kept 12 bases outside the gene matches. The CDR3 has 18 residues. The germline V gene has CDR1 SGHTA and CDR2 FQGNSA. The DNA for the CDR3 is TGTGCCAGCAGCATCCGGGGCAGACTAGCGGGGGGGAACTACGAGCAGTACTTC. It codes for CASSIRGRLAGGNYEQYF.

CDR3: CAWSAGGANVLTF. CDR3 in DNA: TGTGCCTGGAGTGCAGGTGGGGCCAACGTCCTGACTTTC. V and J are TRBV30 and TRBJ2-6; D is undetermined. This CDR3 region has 13 residues. The V end lost 1 base, the J end lost 3 bases, and 4 bases lay between the germline ends. CDR1 GTSNPN and CDR2 SVGIG come from the germline V gene (reference sequence). Using reference TRBV30 and TRBJ2-6 for the parts outside the CDR3, the full variable domain is SQTIHQWPATLVQPVGSPLSLECTVEGTSNPNLYWYRQAAGRGLQLLFYSVGIGQISSEVPQNLSASRPQDRQFILSSKKLLLSDSGFYLCAWSAGGANVLTFGAGSRLTVL.

This clonotype has a count of ten or more. The V call is TRBV24-1, the J call TRBJ2-6; 10 positions match TRBD1. CDR3 length: 19 amino acids. Per germline, CDR1 KGHDR and CDR2 SFDVKD. V shed 3 bases and J 0 bases; nucleotides not matched to a gene: 7. The CDR3 reads CATSDTPGQGSSGANVLTF. DNA of the CDR3: TGTGCCACCAGTGATACCCCGGGACAGGGGAGCTCTGGGGCCAACGTCCTGACTTTC.

This clonotype was recorded many times. The chain recombines TRBV28 with TRBJ2-3, with D possibly matching TRBD2 (5 bases). Germline V gene sequence: CDR1 MDHEN, CDR2 SYDVKM. CDR3 length: 15 amino acids. V was clipped by 7 bases and J by 3 bases, with 17 bases between them. The CDR3 nucleotides are TGTGCCAGCATTAGGTCGGGAAGGTCTACAGATACGCAGTATTTT. Translated: CASIRSGRSTDTQYF.

The table lists this clonotype with many counts. This chain uses TRBV24-1 with TRBJ1-2, with D tentatively TRBD1 (5 bases). CDR3 size: 13 residues. Germline CDR1 KGHDR, CDR2 SFDVKD. Trimming removed 3 bases at V and 10 bases at J, with 14 bases between. The CDR3 sequence: CATSDTIDSSYTF. The CDR3 coding sequence is TGTGCCACCAGTGATACTATCGACAGCTCCTACACCTTC.

In nucleotides, the CDR3 is TGTGCCAGCAGCTTCAGTGGCCTCCAAGAGACCCAGTACTTC. This codes for CASSFSGLQETQYF. The chain recombines TRBV11-2 with TRBJ2-5; no clear D. Germline V gene sequence: CDR1 SGHAT, CDR2 FQNNGV. CDR3 length: 14 residues. V lost 3 bases, J lost 1 base, and 9 bases lay in between.

In this sample, this clonotype turned up many times. The genes are TRBV29-1 and TRBJ2-3, with TRBD2 matching over 8 bases. J gave up 2 bases and V 7 bases, and 8 bases lay outside the gene matches. This CDR3 has 14 residues. Germline CDR1 reads SQVTM; CDR2 reads ANQGSEA. As DNA, the CDR3 is TGCAGCGCCAGTAGCGGGGCTATCACAGATACGCAGTATTTT. Amino acids: CSASSGAITDTQYF.

The chain is built from TRBV20-1 and TRBJ1-5; D possibly corresponds to TRBD1 (5 bases). CDR1 and CDR2 (germline): DFQATT, SNEGSKA (reference sequence). CDR3 length equals 13 residues. V lost 3 bases to trimming and J lost 4 bases, with 10 bases between them. The CDR3 loop is CSARGPNNQPQHF. The CDR3 DNA reads TGCAGTGCTAGGGGACCGAATAATCAGCCCCAGCATTTT.

V usage is TRBV3-1 and J usage is TRBJ1-4; TRBD1 aligns across 8 bases. Germline assignment: CDR1 LGHDT and CDR2 YNNKEL (reference sequence). This CDR3 region has 15 residues. V lost 4 bases, J lost 4 bases, and 5 bases stayed unmatched. CDR3 bases: TGTGCCAGCAGCCTTCGACAGGGGAATAATGAAAAACTGTTTTTT. This codes for CASSLRQGNNEKLFF.

This rearrangement joins TRBV6-5 to TRBJ1-1; TRBD1 matches 8 bases. With 8 bases clipped from V and 5 bases from J, the junction kept 16 bases outside the gene matches. The CDR3 length is 16 residues. Looked up from germline, CDR1 is MNHEY and CDR2 is SVGAGI. The CDR3 DNA follows: TGTGCCAGCGGCCACAGGGGGGGCTTAGGTAGAACTGAAGCTTTCTTT. Encoded protein: CASGHRGGLGRTEAFF.

The chain carries TRBV6-1 and TRBJ2-3, with a weak D call TRBD1 (5 bases). In germline, CDR1 is MNHNS, CDR2 SASEGT. V was clipped by 6 bases and J by 2 bases, with 15 bases between them. The CDR3 is made up of 15 amino acids. This chain's CDR3 is CASRGAGIFTDTQYF. CDR3 bases: TGTGCCAGCAGAGGGGCAGGGATTTTCACAGATACGCAGTATTTT.

The chain links TRBV5-4 to TRBJ2-6, with 7 bases fitting TRBD1. Per germline, CDR1 SGHNT and CDR2 YYREEE (reference sequence). The CDR3 length is 17 residues. The V gene end was trimmed by 7 bases and the J gene end by 3 bases; junction bases not matched to a gene: 13. DNA of the CDR3: TGTGCCAGCGGTCCTTCGACAGGGATGGTTGGGGCCAACGTCCTGACTTTC. Protein: CASGPSTGMVGANVLTF.